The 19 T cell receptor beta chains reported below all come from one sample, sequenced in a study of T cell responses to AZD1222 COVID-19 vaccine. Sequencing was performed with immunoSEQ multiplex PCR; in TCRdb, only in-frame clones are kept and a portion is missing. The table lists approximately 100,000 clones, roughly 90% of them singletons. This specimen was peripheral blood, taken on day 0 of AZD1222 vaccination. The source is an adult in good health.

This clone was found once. This CDR3 reads CASSLALAGAPDTQYF. CDR3 bases: TGTGCCAGCAGCTTAGCGTTAGCGGGGGCCCCAGATACGCAGTATTTT. This chain links TRBV11-2 with TRBJ2-3; the match to TRBD2 covers 9 bases. Germline V gene data show CDR1 as SGHAT and CDR2 as FQNNGV. The trim removed 1 base at V and 4 bases at J, leaving 6 bases unmatched. CDR3 length: 16 residues.

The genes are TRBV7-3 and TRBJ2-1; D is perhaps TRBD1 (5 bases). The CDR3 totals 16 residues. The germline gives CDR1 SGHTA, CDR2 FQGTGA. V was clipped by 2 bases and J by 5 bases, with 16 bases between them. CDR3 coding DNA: TGTGCCAGCAGCTTATGGGGCACAGGTACACACAATGAGCAGTTCTTC. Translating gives CASSLWGTGTHNEQFF.

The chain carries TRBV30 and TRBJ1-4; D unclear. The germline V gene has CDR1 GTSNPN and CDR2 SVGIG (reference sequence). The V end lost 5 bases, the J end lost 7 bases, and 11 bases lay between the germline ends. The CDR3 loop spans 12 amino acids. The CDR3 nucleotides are TGTGCCTGGCTGACTACGAGTGAAAAACTGTTTTTT. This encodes CAWLTTSEKLFF.

Written as DNA, the CDR3 is TGCGCCAGCAGCCAAGATTATGCCCTAGCACGAAGAACCTACGAGCAGTACTTC. It specifies CASSQDYALARRTYEQYF. The chain links TRBV4-1 to TRBJ2-7; D is perhaps TRBD2 (5 bases). The CDR3 has 18 amino acids. Per germline, CDR1 MGHRA and CDR2 YSYEKL. Deletions cut 0 bases from V and 2 bases from J, with 20 bases between.

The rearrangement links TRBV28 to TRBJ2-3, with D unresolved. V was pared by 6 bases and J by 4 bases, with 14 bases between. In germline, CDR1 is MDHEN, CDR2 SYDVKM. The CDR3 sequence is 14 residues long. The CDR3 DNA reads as TGTGCCAGCAGCCTCCGAGGTTCCGCAGATACGCAGTATTTT. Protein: CASSLRGSADTQYF. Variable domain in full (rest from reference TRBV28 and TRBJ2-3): DVKVTQSSRYLVKRTGEKVFLECVQDMDHENMFWYRQDPGLGLRLIYFSYDVKMKEKGDIPEGYSVSREKKERFSLILESASTNQTSMYLCASSLRGSADTQYFGPGTRLTVL.

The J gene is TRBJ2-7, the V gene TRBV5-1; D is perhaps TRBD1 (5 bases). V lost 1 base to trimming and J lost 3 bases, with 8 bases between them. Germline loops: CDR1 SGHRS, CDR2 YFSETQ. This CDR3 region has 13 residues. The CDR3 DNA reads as TGCGCCAGCAGCTTGAGGGGCAGCTACGAGCAGTACTTC. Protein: CASSLRGSYEQYF.

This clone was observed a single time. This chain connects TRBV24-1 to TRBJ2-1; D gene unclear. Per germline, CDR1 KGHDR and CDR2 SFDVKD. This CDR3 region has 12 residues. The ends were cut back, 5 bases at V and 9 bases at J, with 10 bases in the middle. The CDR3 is CATSAPVGEQFF. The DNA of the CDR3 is TGTGCCACCAGTGCCCCCGTGGGTGAGCAGTTCTTC.

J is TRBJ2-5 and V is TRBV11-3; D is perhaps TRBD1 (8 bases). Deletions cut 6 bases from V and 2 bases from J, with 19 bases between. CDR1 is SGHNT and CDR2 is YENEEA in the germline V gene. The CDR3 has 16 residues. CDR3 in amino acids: CASSPRTGRGQETQYF. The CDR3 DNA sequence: TGTGCCAGCAGTCCCCGGACAGGGAGGGGTCAAGAGACCCAGTACTTC.

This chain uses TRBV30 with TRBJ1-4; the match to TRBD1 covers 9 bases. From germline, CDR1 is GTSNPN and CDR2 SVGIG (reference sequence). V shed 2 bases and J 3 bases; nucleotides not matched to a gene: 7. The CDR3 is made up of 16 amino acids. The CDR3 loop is CAWSSDRGFSNEKLFF. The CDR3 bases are TGTGCCTGGAGTTCTGACAGGGGGTTCTCTAATGAAAAACTGTTTTTT.

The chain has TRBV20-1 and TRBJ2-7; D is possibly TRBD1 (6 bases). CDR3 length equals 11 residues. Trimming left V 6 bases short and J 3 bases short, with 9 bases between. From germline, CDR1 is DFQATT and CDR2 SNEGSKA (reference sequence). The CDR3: CSAEQGYEQYF. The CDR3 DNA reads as TGCAGTGCCGAACAGGGCTACGAGCAGTACTTC.

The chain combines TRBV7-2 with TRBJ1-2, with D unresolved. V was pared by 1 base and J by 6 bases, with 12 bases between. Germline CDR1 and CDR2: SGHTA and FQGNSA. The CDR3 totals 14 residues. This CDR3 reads CASSLEGRLDGYTF. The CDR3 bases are TGTGCCAGCAGCTTAGAAGGAAGACTTGATGGCTACACCTTC.

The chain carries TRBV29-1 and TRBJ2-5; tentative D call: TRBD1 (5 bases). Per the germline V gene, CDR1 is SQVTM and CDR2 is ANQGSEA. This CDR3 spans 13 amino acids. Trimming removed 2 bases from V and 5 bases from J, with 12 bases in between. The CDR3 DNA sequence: TGCAGCGTTGAACAGGGTTTAGGGGAGACCCAGTACTTC. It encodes CSVEQGLGETQYF.

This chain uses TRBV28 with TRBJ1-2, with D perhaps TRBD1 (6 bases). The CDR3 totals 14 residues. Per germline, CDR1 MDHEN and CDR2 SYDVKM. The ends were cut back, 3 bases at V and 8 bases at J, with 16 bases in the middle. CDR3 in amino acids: CASSFVEGVHGYTF. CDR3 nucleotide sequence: TGTGCCAGCAGTTTTGTTGAGGGGGTTCACGGCTACACCTTC.

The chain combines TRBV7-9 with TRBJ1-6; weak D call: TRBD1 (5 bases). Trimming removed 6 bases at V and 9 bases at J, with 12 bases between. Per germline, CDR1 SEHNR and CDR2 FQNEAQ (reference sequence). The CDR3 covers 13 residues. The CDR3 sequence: CASRPGPLSPLHF. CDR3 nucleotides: TGTGCCAGCAGACCGGGACCGCTTTCACCCCTCCACTTT.

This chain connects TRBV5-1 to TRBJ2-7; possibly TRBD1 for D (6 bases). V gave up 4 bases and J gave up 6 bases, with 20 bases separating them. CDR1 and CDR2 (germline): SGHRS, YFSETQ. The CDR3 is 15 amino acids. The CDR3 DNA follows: TGCGCCAGCAGCCCCCTAGGGGGTCCTGGGGTCGAGCAGTACTTC. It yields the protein CASSPLGGPGVEQYF.

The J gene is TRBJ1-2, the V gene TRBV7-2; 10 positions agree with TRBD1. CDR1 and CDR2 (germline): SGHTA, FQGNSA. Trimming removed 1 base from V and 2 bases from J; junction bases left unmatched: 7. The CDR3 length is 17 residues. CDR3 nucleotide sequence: TGTGCCAGCAGCTTAGATTCCGGACAGGGGGACAACTATGGCTACACCTTC. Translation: CASSLDSGQGDNYGYTF.

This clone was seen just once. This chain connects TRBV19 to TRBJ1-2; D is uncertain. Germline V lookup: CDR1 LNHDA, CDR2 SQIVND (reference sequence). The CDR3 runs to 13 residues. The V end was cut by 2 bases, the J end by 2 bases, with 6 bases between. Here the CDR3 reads CASSIRVNYGYTF. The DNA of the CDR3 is TGTGCCAGTAGTATAAGGGTGAACTATGGCTACACCTTC. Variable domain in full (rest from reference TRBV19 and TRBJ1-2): DGGITQSPKYLFRKEGQNVTLSCEQNLNHDAMYWYRQDPGQGLRLIYYSQIVNDFQKGDIAEGYSVSREKKESFPLTVTSAQKNPTAFYLCASSIRVNYGYTFGSGTRLTVV.

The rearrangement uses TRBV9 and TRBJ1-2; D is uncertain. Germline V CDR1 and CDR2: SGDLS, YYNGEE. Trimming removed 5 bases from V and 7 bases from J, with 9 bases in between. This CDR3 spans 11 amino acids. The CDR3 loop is CASRVGSGYTF. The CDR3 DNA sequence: TGTGCCAGCAGGGTGGGGAGTGGCTACACCTTC. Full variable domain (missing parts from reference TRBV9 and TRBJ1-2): DSGVTQTPKHLITATGQRVTLRCSPRSGDLSVYWYQQSLDQGLQFLIQYYNGEERAKGNILERFSAQQFPDLHSELNLSSLELGDSALYFCASRVGSGYTFGSGTRLTVV.

CDR3 sequence: CASSIAGSTGELFF. DNA of the CDR3: TGTGCCAGTAGTATAGCCGGGAGCACCGGGGAGCTGTTTTTT. The chain links TRBV19 to TRBJ2-2; D possibly corresponds to TRBD2 (6 bases). V lost 1 base, J lost 4 bases, and 7 bases lay in between. Per germline, CDR1 LNHDA and CDR2 SQIVND (reference sequence). The CDR3 loop spans 14 amino acids.